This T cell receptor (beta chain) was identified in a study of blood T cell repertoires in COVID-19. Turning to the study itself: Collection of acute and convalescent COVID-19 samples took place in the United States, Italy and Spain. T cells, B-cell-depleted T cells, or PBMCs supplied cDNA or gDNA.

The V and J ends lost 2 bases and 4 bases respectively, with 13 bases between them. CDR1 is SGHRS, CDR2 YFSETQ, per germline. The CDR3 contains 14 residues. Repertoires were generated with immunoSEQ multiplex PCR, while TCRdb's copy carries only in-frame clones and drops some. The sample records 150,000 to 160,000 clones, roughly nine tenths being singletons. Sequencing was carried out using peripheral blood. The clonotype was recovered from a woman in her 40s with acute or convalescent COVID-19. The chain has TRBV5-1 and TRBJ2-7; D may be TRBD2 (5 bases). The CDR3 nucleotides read TGCGCCAGCAGCTTTGAGGGTTTAAGTTACGAGCAGTACTTC. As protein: CASSFEGLSYEQYF.